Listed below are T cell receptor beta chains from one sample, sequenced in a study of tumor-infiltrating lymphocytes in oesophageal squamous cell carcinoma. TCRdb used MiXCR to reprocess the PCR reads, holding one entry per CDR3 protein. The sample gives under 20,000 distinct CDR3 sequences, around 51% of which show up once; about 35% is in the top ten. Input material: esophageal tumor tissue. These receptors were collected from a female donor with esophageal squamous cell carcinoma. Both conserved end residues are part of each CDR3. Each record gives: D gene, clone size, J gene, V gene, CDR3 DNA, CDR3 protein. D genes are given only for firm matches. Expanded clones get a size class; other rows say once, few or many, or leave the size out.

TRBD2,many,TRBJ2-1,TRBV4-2,TGTGCCAGTGGGACTAGCGGGGGCGAGTTGAGTGAGCAGTTCTTC,CASGTSGGELSEQFF
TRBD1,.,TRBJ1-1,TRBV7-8,TGTGCCAGCAGCTTAGAGGGGGCCATATGGAACACTGAAGCTTTCTTT,CASSLEGAIWNTEAFF
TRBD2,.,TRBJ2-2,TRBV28,TGTGCCAGCAGTCAGACTAGCGCGGCCGGGGAGCTGTTTTTT,CASSQTSAAGELFF
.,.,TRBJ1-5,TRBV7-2,TGTGCCAGCAGCTTAGTGGCAGGAGAGGATCAGCCCCAGCATTTT,CASSLVAGEDQPQHF
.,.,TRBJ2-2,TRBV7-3,TGTGCCAGCAGCCCTGTTGGCACCGGGGAGCTGTTTTTT,CASSPVGTGELFF
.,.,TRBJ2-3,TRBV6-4,TGTGCCAGCAGTGACGGGCCCCGGGGCGGAGATACGCAGTATTTT,CASSDGPRGGDTQYF
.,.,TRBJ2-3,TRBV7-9,TGTGCCAGCAGCTTTAGCAGGGGACAACACTTGGATACGCAGTATTTT,CASSFSRGQHLDTQYF
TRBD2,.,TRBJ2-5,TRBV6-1,TGTGCCAGCAGCCGGGACTACAATCAAGAGACCCAGTACTTC,CASSRDYNQETQYF
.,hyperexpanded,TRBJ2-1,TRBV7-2,TGTGCCAGCAGCTTAACTAGCATTGAGCAGTTCTTC,CASSLTSIEQFF
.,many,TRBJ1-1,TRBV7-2,TGTGCCAGCAGCTGGCAGGGGTACACTGAAGCTTTCTTT,CASSWQGYTEAFF
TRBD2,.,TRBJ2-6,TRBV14,TGTGCCAGCAGCCATTTAGCGGGGACCTCTGGGGCCAACGTCCTGACTTTC,CASSHLAGTSGANVLTF
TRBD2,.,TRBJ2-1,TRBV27,TGTGCCAGCAGTGTGGGACTAGCGGGGATTGGCGAGCAGTTCTTC,CASSVGLAGIGEQFF
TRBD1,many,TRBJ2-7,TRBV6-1,TGTGCCAGCAGGAGGGACAGAGCCTACGAGCAGTACTTC,CASRRDRAYEQYF
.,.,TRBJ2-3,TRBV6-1,TGTGCCAGCAGTGAACGGGGGGATACGCAGTATTTT,CASSERGDTQYF
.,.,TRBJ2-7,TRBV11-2,TGTGCCAGCAGCTTAGTAAGCATGCTGCAGTACTTC,CASSLVSMLQYF
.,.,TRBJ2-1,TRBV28,TGTGCCAGCAGTTTACAGGCCACCTACAATGAGCAGTTCTTC,CASSLQATYNEQFF
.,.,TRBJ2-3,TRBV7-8,TGTGCCAGCAGCTATCGGGGCACAGATACGCAGTATTTT,CASSYRGTDTQYF
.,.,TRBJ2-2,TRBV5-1,TGCGCCAGCAGCTTGGTGGGCATGTCGACCGGGGAGCTGTTTTTT,CASSLVGMSTGELFF
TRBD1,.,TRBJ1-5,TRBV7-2,TGTGCCAGCAGCCCCGACAGGGGCGTCGGCCAGCCCCAGCATTTT,CASSPDRGVGQPQHF
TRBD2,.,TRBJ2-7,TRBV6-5,TGTGCCAGCAGTTACCGCCGGTCTAGCGGGAGCCTGATCTACGAGCAGTACTTC,CASSYRRSSGSLIYEQYF
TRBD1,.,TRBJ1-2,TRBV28,TGTGCCAGCGCAACAGGGGGCCTATATGGCTACACCTTC,CASATGGLYGYTF
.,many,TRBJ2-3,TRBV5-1,TGCGCCAGCAGGTTGGGCTTTGCAGATACGCAGTATTTT,CASRLGFADTQYF
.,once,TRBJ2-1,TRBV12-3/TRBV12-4,TGTGCCAGCAGTTTCTCCGTAGGGCGTTACAATGAGCAGTTCTTC,CASSFSVGRYNEQFF
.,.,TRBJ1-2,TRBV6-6,TGTGCCAGCAGTTACGTGACGGGCTATGGCTACACCTTC,CASSYVTGYGYTF
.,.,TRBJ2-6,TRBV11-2,TGTGCCAGCACCGCAGACAGGGCCAACGTCCTGACTTTC,CASTADRANVLTF
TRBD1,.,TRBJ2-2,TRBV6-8,TGTGCCAGCGGTCTTGGAGGAACAGGGGGCAACACCGGGGAGCTGTTTTTT,CASGLGGTGGNTGELFF
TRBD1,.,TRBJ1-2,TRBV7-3,TGTGCCAGCAGCTTAATGGACAGGGGTGGCTACACCTTC,CASSLMDRGGYTF
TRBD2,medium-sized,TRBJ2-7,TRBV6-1,TGTGCCAGCAGTGAACCTGCGTTAGCGGGAGCCGCCTCCCGATACGAGCAGTACTTC,CASSEPALAGAASRYEQYF
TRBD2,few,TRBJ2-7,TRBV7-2,TGTGCCAGCAGCTCGGTAGCGGGAGGCCCCTACGAGCAGTACTTC,CASSSVAGGPYEQYF
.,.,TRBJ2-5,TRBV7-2,TGTGCCAGCAGCTTGGTGGGTGGCGAGACCCAGTACTTC,CASSLVGGETQYF
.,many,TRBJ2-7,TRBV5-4,TGTGCCAGCAGCCAAACAGGGTACGAGCAGTACTTC,CASSQTGYEQYF
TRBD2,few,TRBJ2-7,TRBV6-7,TGTGCCAGCAGTTGCCCCTTCTCTAGCGGGGGGGCTCTTTCCTACGAGCAGTACTTC,CASSCPFSSGGALSYEQYF
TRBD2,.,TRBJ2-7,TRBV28,TGTGCCAGCAGTTTAGCGGGAGTCCCCTACGAGCAGTACTTC,CASSLAGVPYEQYF
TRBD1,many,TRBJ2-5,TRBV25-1,TGTGCCAGCAGTGACAGGGGGAGAGAGACCCAGTACTTC,CASSDRGRETQYF
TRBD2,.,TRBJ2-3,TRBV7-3,TGTGCCAGCACCACGGGAGGGCCGGCAGATACGCAGTATTTT,CASTTGGPADTQYF
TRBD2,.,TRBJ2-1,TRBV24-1,TGTGCCACCAGTGACACTCCTAGCGGGGGTCCCTACAATGAGCAGTTCTTC,CATSDTPSGGPYNEQFF
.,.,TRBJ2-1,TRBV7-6,TGTGCCAGCAGCTCTTTTCGGGGGAGTAATGAGCAGTTCTTC,CASSSFRGSNEQFF
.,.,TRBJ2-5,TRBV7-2,TGTGCCAGCAGCGCAAGTCGACAACTCCAAGAGACCCAGTACTTC,CASSASRQLQETQYF
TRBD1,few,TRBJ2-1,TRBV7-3,TGTGCCAGCAGCTTACCTGGGACAGATCAGTTCTTC,CASSLPGTDQFF
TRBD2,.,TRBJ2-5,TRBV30,TGTGCCTGGGAGGGAGGGCAGCGGGAGACCCAGTACTTC,CAWEGGQRETQYF
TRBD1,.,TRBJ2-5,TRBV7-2,TGTGCCATCGCACTTCAGGGGGCGAGACAAGAGACCCAGTACTTC,CAIALQGARQETQYF
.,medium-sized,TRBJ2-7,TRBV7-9,TGTGCCAGCAGCTACAGGGGGCCTAGCGGGACCTACGAGCAGTACTTC,CASSYRGPSGTYEQYF
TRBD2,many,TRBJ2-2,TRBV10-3,TGTGCCATCCCGGGACTATACACCGGGGAGCTGTTTTTT,CAIPGLYTGELFF
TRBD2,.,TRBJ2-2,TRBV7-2,TGTGCCAGCAGCCGGGGGGGGGGCGCGAACACCGGGGAGCTGTTTTTT,CASSRGGGANTGELFF
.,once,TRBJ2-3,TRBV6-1,TGTGCCAGCAGACGGGACTCCCAGGATACGCAGTATTTT,CASRRDSQDTQYF
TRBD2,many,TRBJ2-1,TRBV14,TGTGCCAGCAGCCAAGATCGACTAGCGGCCAGTGAGCAGTTCTTC,CASSQDRLAASEQFF
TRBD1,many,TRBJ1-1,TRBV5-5,TGTGCCAGCAGACAAACATCGGGACAGGGGGGCGCTTTCTTT,CASRQTSGQGGAFF
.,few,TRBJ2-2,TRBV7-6,TGTGCCAGCAGCTTAGGTAGCGTGGGTAACACCGGGGAGCTGTTTTTT,CASSLGSVGNTGELFF
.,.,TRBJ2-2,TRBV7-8,TGTGCCAGCAGCCCTGGACGCAGGAGCACCGGGGAGCTGTTTTTT,CASSPGRRSTGELFF
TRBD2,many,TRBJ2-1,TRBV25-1,TGTGCCAGCATTATAGCGGGAGACGGTTACAATGAGCAGTTCTTC,CASIIAGDGYNEQFF
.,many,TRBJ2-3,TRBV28,TGTGCCAGCAGTTTAATCCCGCAAAGCACAGATACGCAGTATTTT,CASSLIPQSTDTQYF
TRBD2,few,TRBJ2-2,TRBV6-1,TGTGCCCTTAGCGGGAGGGGTCCCGGGGAGCTGTTTTTT,CALSGRGPGELFF
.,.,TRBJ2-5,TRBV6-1,TGTGCCAGCAGTGAAAGGAGGGGGCAGTCCGTAGAGACCCAGTACTTC,CASSERRGQSVETQYF
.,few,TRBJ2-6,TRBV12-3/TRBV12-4,TGTGCCAGCAGTTTAAGAGGCCAGGGGGCCAACGTCCTGACTTTC,CASSLRGQGANVLTF
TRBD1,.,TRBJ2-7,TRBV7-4,TGTGCCAGCAGCGGACAGGGTACTGCCGAGCAGTACTTC,CASSGQGTAEQYF
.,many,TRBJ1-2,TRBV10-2,TGCGCCAGCAGCCCCGGACCGCGCTATGGCTACACCTTC,CASSPGPRYGYTF
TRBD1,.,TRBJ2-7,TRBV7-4,TGTGCCAGCAGCTTACAGGGGGCCCACGAGCAGTACTTC,CASSLQGAHEQYF
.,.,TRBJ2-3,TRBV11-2,TGTGCCAGCAGCTTAGTCCCCGGGACGTTGATTACAGATACGCAGTATTTT,CASSLVPGTLITDTQYF
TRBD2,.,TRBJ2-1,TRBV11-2,TGTGCCAGCAGCTTAGGGACTTCGGGGAGGGTTGGTGACAATGAGCAGTTCTTC,CASSLGTSGRVGDNEQFF
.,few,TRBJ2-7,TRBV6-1,TGTGCCAGCAGAAAGTCTTGGAACTCCTACGAGCAGTACTTC,CASRKSWNSYEQYF